The 8 T cell receptor beta chains below all came from one sample that was sequenced in a study of T cell responses to AZD1222 COVID-19 vaccine. Only in-frame clones appear in the TCRdb table, and some are missing; sequencing was by immunoSEQ multiplex PCR. Of 85,000 to 100,000 clones listed, approximately 90% were seen once; the top ten hold 10% to 15%. This material consisted of peripheral blood, taken on day 0 of AZD1222 vaccination. Source of these receptors: an adult in good health.

The J gene is TRBJ1-4, the V gene TRBV7-9, with D possibly matching TRBD1 (6 bases). The CDR3 is 15 amino acids. Germline lookup yields CDR1 SEHNR and CDR2 FQNEAQ (reference sequence). The V and J ends lost 5 bases and 7 bases respectively, with 17 bases between them. CDR3 nucleotide sequence: TGTGCCAGCAGCCTCGCAGGGGTTTTGGGTGAAAAACTGTTTTTT. Its protein is CASSLAGVLGEKLFF.

The CDR3 is CASSPLRDQGGEQYF. The CDR3 nucleotides read TGTGCCAGCAGTCCCTTGCGGGACCAAGGGGGCGAGCAGTACTTC. The chain couples TRBV2 to TRBJ2-7; D assignment may be TRBD1 or TRBD2 (6 bases each). This CDR3 has 15 amino acids. V was clipped by 5 bases and J by 6 bases, with 20 bases between them. CDR1 and CDR2 from the germline V gene are SNHLY and FYNNEI.

The rearrangement joins TRBV11-2 to TRBJ1-1; TRBD1 aligns across 7 bases. From germline, CDR1 is SGHAT and CDR2 FQNNGV. This CDR3 comprises 14 residues. Losses at the gene ends were 1 base for V and 4 bases for J; bases not matched to a gene: 3. CDR3: CASSLGDRVTEAFF. DNA of the CDR3: TGTGCCAGCAGCTTAGGAGACAGGGTCACTGAAGCTTTCTTT.

This clone was seen a single time. V usage is TRBV11-2 and J usage is TRBJ2-7; 9 bases map to TRBD1. CDR1 and CDR2 from the germline V gene are SGHAT and FQNNGV. The CDR3 has 15 amino acids. The junction had 9 bases not matched to a gene; V was cut back by 3 bases and J by 6 bases. Here the CDR3 reads CASSFSQGAVVEQYF. CDR3 sequence (DNA): TGTGCCAGCAGCTTCTCACAGGGGGCCGTGGTCGAGCAGTACTTC.

V usage is TRBV28 and J usage is TRBJ1-1, with D tentatively TRBD1 (5 bases). CDR1 is MDHEN and CDR2 is SYDVKM in the germline V gene. This CDR3 is built from 17 residues. Trimming shortened V by 3 bases and J by 7 bases, and 24 bases separated the two germline ends. In DNA, the CDR3 is TGTGCCAGCAGTTTCTTTCCGGGGGGGGTCCTAAGTGGTGAAGCTTTCTTT. Its protein is CASSFFPGGVLSGEAFF.

V usage is TRBV4-3 and J usage is TRBJ2-2; D may be TRBD2 (6 bases). CDR3 length equals 18 residues. Germline assignment: CDR1 LGHNA and CDR2 YSLEER. The V end was cut by 4 bases, the J end by 3 bases, with 21 bases between. In nucleotides, the CDR3 is TGCGCCAGCAGCCGCCCAACGACGGCTAGCGAGGACACCGGGGAGCTGTTTTTT. Amino acids: CASSRPTTASEDTGELFF.

The rearrangement uses TRBV28 and TRBJ1-5; 7 bases agree with TRBD1. CDR1 is MDHEN, CDR2 SYDVKM, per germline. Trimming removed 6 bases from V and 2 bases from J; junction bases left unmatched: 10. This CDR3 is 16 amino acids long. The CDR3: CASSAHRGVRNQPQHF. The CDR3, as DNA: TGTGCCAGCAGCGCACACAGGGGTGTACGCAATCAGCCCCAGCATTTT. Based on the CDR3 plus reference TRBV28 and TRBJ1-5, the full variable domain is DVKVTQSSRYLVKRTGEKVFLECVQDMDHENMFWYRQDPGLGLRLIYFSYDVKMKEKGDIPEGYSVSREKKERFSLILESASTNQTSMYLCASSAHRGVRNQPQHFGDGTRLSIL.

The V call is TRBV30, the J call TRBJ2-2; TRBD2 matches at 11 bases. Trimming took 4 bases from V and 5 from J; bases not matched to a gene: 18. The germline CDR1 and CDR2 sequences are GTSNPN and SVGIG (reference sequence). CDR3 length equals 19 residues. The CDR3 nucleotides read TGTGCCTGGATCCTCCCCCTCGTAGCGGGGGGGCCCGAGACCGGGGAGCTGTTTTTT. Translated, it gives CAWILPLVAGGPETGELFF. Complete variable domain (other parts from reference TRBV30 and TRBJ2-2): SQTIHQWPATLVQPVGSPLSLECTVEGTSNPNLYWYRQAAGRGLQLLFYSVGIGQISSEVPQNLSASRPQDRQFILSSKKLLLSDSGFYLCAWILPLVAGGPETGELFFGEGSRLTVL.